What follows are 10 T cell receptor beta chains derived from one specimen sequenced in a study of shared clonotypes between healthy human individuals (dated by TCRdb to about 2020). The library was produced with the immunoSEQ multiplex PCR assay. TCRdb mirrors the immuneACCESS table, restricted to in-frame sequences. Some clones are absent from its copies; in checked studies, under half trace to an unresolved V gene, and the reason for the others is unknown. The sample includes 700,000 or so clones, with 55% to 75% observed a single time. The ten largest clones take up 1.5% to 2% of the sample. Sample: memory CD4+ T cells sorted from blood. This specimen's cell subset or site label, per the study, means: CD45RA-negative fraction. Source of these receptors: a woman between 25 and 40 years old in good health.

This clone showed up just a few times. This rearrangement joins TRBV4-1 to TRBJ2-2; the D is unclear. CDR1 and CDR2 from the germline V gene are MGHRA and YSYEKL. The CDR3 length is 13 residues. Trimming took 4 bases from V and 3 from J, leaving 6 bases between them. In nucleotides, the CDR3 is TGCGCCAGCAGCCCCCTGTACACCGGGGAGCTGTTTTTT. It is translated as CASSPLYTGELFF.

The chain uses TRBV27 and TRBJ1-3; TRBD1 might be the D (6 bases). Deletions cut 2 bases from V and 2 bases from J, with 10 bases between. This CDR3 is 15 amino acids long. Germline V lookup: CDR1 MNHEY, CDR2 SMNVEV (reference sequence). The CDR3 sequence is CASSLKTGTGNTIYF. CDR3 DNA: TGTGCCAGCAGTTTAAAGACAGGAACTGGAAACACCATATATTTT.

This rearrangement joins TRBV7-3 to TRBJ2-1, with D perhaps matching TRBD2 (5 bases). Deletions cut 5 bases from V and 1 base from J, with 15 bases between. The V gene's germline CDR1 is SGHTA and CDR2 FQGTGA. The CDR3 contains 16 residues. CDR3 in DNA: TGTGCCAGCAGCGTTACTGTCGGGGTTTCCTACAATGAGCAGTTCTTC. Protein sequence: CASSVTVGVSYNEQFF.

The gene calls are TRBV7-9 and TRBJ2-7; 8 positions match TRBD2. With V trimmed by 3 bases and J by 3 bases, 4 bases remained unmatched. The CDR3 loop spans 14 amino acids. CDR1 and CDR2 from the germline V gene are SEHNR and FQNEAQ (reference sequence). Written as DNA, the CDR3 is TGTGCCAGCAGCTTCGGGACTAGTCTCTACGAGCAGTACTTC. Translation gives CASSFGTSLYEQYF.

This clone has more than one count but fewer than ten. The chain employs TRBV29-1 and TRBJ1-4; D is ambiguous. Germline CDR1 SQVTM, CDR2 ANQGSEA. The CDR3 has 10 residues. V was pared by 7 bases and J by 3 bases, with 3 bases between. The CDR3 sequence: CSAANEKLFF. As DNA, the CDR3 is TGCAGCGCTGCTAATGAAAAACTGTTTTTT.

The V and J genes are TRBV2 and TRBJ1-2; weak D call: TRBD1 (5 bases). The V end lost 6 bases, the J end lost 1 base, and 15 bases lay between the germline ends. This CDR3 has 15 amino acids. Germline V gene sequence: CDR1 SNHLY, CDR2 FYNNEI. CDR3 coding DNA: TGTGCCAGCAGGGGACGTGGGGCTGTTAACTATGGCTACACCTTC. Its translation: CASRGRGAVNYGYTF.

This chain uses TRBV7-2 with TRBJ2-3, with 8 bases identical to TRBD2. The ends lost 5 bases at V and 5 bases at J; junction bases unmatched: 15. CDR1 is SGHTA, CDR2 FQGNSA, per germline. This CDR3 comprises 17 residues. This CDR3 is CASSVFVSGIVRDTQYF. In DNA form, the CDR3 reads TGTGCCAGCAGCGTCTTCGTTAGCGGGATCGTAAGAGATACGCAGTATTTT.

This chain connects TRBV4-1 to TRBJ2-1; TRBD2 matches 9 bases. The V gene end was trimmed by 1 base and the J gene end by 5 bases; junction bases not matched to a gene: 6. Germline V gene lookup returns CDR1 MGHRA and CDR2 YSYEKL. The CDR3 covers 16 residues. CDR3 region: CASSQVPTSGHNEQFF. DNA of the CDR3: TGCGCCAGCAGCCAAGTTCCGACTAGCGGCCACAATGAGCAGTTCTTC.

This clone was observed once. The chain combines TRBV14 with TRBJ1-2, with D perhaps matching TRBD1 (5 bases). Between the trimmed V and J ends, which lost 2 bases and 4 bases, there was a span of 8 bases. This CDR3 spans 13 amino acids. In germline, CDR1 is SGHDN, CDR2 FVKESK. The CDR3 region has the DNA TGTGCCAGCAGCCAACAGGGCGGCTATGGCTACACCTTC. Protein sequence: CASSQQGGYGYTF.

This chain links TRBV6-1 with TRBJ2-7; the match to TRBD1 covers 9 bases. The CDR3 loop spans 15 amino acids. Germline V CDR1 and CDR2: MNHNS, SASEGT. V lost 4 bases, J lost 0 bases, and 4 bases stayed unmatched. The chain's CDR3 is CASSAPGQGSYEQYF. In nucleotides, the CDR3 is TGTGCCAGCAGTGCGCCGGGACAGGGCTCCTACGAGCAGTACTTC.